One T cell receptor beta chain is described in this entry. Its antigen is unidentified. The source of the sample is a study of T cell responses to AZD1222 COVID-19 vaccine. Study-wide findings and caveats: Reports say nearly half of spike-specific TCRs go after unmutated variant regions.

Trimming cost V 4 bases and J 4 bases, with 9 bases left between them. This CDR3 comprises 13 residues. CDR1 is SGHNT and CDR2 is YYREEE in the germline V gene (reference sequence). Assay: immunoSEQ multiplex PCR; the TCRdb copy retains only in-frame clones and omits some. The table includes 90,000 to 100,000 clones, about 90% detected once. This chain links TRBV5-4 with TRBJ1-5; D possibly corresponds to TRBD1 (5 bases). The sequence came from an adult in good health. This specimen was peripheral blood, taken on day 0 of AZD1222 vaccination. CDR3 sequence reads: CASSVDKNQPQHF. The CDR3 DNA follows: TGTGCCAGCAGCGTGGACAAAAATCAGCCCCAGCATTTT.